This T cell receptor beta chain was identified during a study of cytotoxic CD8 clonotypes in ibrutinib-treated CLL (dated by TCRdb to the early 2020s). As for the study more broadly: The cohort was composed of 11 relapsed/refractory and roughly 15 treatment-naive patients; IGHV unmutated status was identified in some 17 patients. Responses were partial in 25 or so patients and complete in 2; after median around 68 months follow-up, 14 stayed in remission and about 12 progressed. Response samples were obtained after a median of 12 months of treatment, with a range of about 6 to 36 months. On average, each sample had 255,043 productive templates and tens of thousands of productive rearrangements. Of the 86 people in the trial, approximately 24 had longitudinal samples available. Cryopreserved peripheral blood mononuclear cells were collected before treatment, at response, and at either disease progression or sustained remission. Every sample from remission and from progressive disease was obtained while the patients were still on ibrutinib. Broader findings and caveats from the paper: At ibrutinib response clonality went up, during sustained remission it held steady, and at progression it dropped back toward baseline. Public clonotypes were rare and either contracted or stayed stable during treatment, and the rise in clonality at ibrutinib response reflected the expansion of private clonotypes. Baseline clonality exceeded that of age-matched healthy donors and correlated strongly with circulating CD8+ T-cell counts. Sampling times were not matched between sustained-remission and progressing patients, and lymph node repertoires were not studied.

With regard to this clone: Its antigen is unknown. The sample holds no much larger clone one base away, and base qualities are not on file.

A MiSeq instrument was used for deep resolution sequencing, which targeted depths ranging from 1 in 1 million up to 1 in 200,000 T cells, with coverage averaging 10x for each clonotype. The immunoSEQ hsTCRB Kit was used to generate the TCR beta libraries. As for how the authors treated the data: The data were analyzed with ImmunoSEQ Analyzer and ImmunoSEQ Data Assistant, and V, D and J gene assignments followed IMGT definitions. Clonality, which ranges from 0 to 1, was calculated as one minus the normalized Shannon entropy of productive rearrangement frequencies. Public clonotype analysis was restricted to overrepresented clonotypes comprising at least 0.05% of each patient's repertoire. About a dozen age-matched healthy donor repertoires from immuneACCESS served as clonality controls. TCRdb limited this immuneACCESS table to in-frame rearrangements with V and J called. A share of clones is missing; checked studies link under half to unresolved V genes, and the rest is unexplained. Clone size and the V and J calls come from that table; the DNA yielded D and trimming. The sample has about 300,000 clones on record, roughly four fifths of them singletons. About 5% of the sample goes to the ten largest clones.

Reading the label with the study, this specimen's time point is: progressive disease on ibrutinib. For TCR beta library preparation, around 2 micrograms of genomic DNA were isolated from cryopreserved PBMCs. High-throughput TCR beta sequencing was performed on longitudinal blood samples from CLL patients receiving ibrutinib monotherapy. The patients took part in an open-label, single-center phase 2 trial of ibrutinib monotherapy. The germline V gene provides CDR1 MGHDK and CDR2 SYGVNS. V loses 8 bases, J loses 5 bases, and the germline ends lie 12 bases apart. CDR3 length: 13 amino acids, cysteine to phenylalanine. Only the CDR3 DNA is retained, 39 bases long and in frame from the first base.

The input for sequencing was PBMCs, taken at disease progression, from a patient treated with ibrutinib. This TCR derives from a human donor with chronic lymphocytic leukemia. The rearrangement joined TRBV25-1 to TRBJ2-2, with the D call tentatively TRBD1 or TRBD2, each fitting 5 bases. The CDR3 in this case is CASWGMGTGELFF. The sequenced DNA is TGTGCCAGCTGGGGGATGGGGACCGGGGAGCTGTTTTTT.